This T cell receptor beta chain was captured in a study of T cells in Graves' hyperthyroidism and ophthalmopathy. The wider study: Peripheral blood was secured at the point of initial diagnosis, before any treatment.

Reasons for excluding patients were uncontrolled infection, other autoimmune disease, pregnancy or lactation. Template material for amplifying TCR beta CDR3 regions consisted of RNA transcripts. The HTBI set primed first-round TCR CDR3 RT-PCR. TCRdb passed the multiplex PCR reads through MiXCR, listing each CDR3 protein once. Altogether around 450,000 distinct CDR3 sequences are present, approximately 13% being singletons, with the ten largest covering more than 4.5%. The CDR3 length is 14 residues. V dropped 6 bases and J dropped 2 bases, with 11 bases sitting between them. This receptor was identified in a woman aged 18-29 years with Graves' hyperthyroidism. The sample was blood. This chain uses TRBV12-3 or TRBV12-4 with TRBJ1-5, with a weak D call TRBD1 (6 bases). The CDR3 loop is CASRMTGGNQPQHF. The CDR3 coding sequence is TGTGCCAGCAGGATGACAGGTGGCAATCAGCCCCAGCATTTT.